The clone carrying this T cell receptor beta chain was observed a few times. The antigen remains unidentified. Mismatch with germline at one junction end may stem from a read error. The sample is drawn from a study of Graves' ophthalmopathy and Graves' hyperthyroidism. The authors amplified TCR beta CDR3 regions, and they did so from RNA transcripts for repertoire sequencing. The first-round RT-PCR employed HTBI primers together with the Qiagen OneStep RT-PCR kit. A multiplex PCR was then performed as the second round. TCRdb re-called the multiplex PCR reads through MiXCR, storing one row per CDR3 protein. The sample shows a few hundred thousand distinct CDR3 sequences, about two fifths of them seen only once. This CDR3 has 14 residues. Germline V lookup: CDR1 DFQATT, CDR2 SNEGSKA (reference sequence). The hyperthyroidism patients, aged 18 to 65, had been newly diagnosed, with under 2 months' duration. Certain patients, namely those with other autoimmune diseases, uncontrolled infections, pregnancy or lactation, were excluded. The diagnosis combined clinical symptoms, thyroxine, TRAb, thyroid ultrasound and orbital computed tomography scans.

The study's findings and limits: Among thyroid clonotypes expanded above 0.001 frequency, most also appeared in blood.

The specimen sequenced was peripheral blood or thyroid tissue (not recorded which). The chain employs TRBV20-1 and TRBJ2-7; TRBD2 aligns across 7 bases. The receptor was derived from an adult man with Graves' hyperthyroidism. CDR3 in DNA: TGCAGTGCTCGAGACGGGGGAGGGTCCTACGAGCAGTACTTC. Protein sequence: CSARDGGGSYEQYF.